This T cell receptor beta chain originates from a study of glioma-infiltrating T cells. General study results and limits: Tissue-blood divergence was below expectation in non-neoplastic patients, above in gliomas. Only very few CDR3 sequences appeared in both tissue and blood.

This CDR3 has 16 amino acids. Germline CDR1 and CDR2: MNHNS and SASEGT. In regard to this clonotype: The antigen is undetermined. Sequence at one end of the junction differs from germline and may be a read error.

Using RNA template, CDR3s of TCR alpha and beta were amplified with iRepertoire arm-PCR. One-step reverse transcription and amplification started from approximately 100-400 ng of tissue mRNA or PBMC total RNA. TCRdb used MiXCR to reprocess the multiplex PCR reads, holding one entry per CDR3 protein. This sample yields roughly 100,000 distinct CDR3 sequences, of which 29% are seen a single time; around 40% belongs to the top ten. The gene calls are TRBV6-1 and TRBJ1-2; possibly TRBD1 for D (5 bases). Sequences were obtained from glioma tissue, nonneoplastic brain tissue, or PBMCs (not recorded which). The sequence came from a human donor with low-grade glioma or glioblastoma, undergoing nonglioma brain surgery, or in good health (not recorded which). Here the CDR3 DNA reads TGTGCCAGCACTGACCCTTACAAGGACAAGGGGAATGGCTACGCCTTC. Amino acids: CASTDPYKDKGNGYAF.